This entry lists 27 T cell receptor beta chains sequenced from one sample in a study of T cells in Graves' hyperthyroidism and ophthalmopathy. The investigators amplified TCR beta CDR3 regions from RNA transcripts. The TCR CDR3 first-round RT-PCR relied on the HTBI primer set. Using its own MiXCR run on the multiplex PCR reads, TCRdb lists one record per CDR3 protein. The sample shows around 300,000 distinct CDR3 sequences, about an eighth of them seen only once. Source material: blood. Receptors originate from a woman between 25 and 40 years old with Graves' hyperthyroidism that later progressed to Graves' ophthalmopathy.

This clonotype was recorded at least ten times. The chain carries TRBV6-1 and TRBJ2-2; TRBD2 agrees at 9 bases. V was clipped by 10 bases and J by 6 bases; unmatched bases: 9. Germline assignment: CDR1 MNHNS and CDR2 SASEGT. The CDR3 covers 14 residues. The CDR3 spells CATRLAASPGELFF. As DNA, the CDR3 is TGTGCCACCAGACTAGCGGCCTCCCCCGGGGAGCTGTTTTTT.

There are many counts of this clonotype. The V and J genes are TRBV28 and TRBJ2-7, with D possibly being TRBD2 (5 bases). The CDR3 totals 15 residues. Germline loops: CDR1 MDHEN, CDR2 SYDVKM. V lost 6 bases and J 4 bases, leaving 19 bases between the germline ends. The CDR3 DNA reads TGTGCCAGCAGGATGGGCCCGGACTCCTTGTACGAGCAGTACTTC. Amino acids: CASRMGPDSLYEQYF.

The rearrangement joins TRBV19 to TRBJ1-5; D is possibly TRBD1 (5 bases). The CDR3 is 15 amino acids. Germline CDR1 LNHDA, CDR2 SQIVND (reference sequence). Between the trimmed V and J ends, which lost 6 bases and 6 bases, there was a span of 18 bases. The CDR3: CASRVGTRGTQPQHF. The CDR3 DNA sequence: TGTGCCAGTAGGGTCGGCACCCGGGGGACTCAGCCCCAGCATTTT. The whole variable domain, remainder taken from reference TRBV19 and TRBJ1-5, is DGGITQSPKYLFRKEGQNVTLSCEQNLNHDAMYWYRQDPGQGLRLIYYSQIVNDFQKGDIAEGYSVSREKKESFPLTVTSAQKNPTAFYLCASRVGTRGTQPQHFGDGTRLSIL.

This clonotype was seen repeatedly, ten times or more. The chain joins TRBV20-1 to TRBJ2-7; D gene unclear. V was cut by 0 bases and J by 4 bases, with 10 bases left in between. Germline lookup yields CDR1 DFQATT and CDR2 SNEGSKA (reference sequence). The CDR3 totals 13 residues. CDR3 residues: CSAREDPRYEQYF. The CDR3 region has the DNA TGCAGTGCTAGAGAGGACCCGAGGTACGAGCAGTACTTC.

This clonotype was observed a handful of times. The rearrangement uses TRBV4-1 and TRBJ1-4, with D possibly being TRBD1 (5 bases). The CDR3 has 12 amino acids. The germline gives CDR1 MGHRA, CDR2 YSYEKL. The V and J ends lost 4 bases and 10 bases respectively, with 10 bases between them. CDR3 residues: CASSPAGVKLFF. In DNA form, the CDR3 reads TGCGCCAGCAGCCCTGCGGGGGTAAAACTGTTTTTT.

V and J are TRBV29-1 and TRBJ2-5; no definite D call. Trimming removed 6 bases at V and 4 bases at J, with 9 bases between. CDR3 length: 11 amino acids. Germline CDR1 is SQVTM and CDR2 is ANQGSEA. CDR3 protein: CSVWTGETQYF. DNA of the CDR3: TGCAGCGTCTGGACGGGAGAGACCCAGTACTTC. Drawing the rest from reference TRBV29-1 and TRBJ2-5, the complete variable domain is SAVISQKPSRDICQRGTSLTIQCQVDSQVTMMFWYRQQPGQSLTLIATANQGSEATYESGFVIDKFPISRPNLTFSTLTVSNMSPEDSSIYLCSVWTGETQYFGPGTRLLVL.

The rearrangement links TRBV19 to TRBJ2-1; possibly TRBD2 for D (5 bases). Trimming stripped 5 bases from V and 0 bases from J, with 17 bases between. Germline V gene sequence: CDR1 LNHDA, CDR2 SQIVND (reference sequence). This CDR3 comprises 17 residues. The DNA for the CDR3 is TGTGCCAGTAGTTTCCCCGGCGAGGGCAGCTCCTACAATGAGCAGTTCTTC. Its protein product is CASSFPGEGSSYNEQFF.

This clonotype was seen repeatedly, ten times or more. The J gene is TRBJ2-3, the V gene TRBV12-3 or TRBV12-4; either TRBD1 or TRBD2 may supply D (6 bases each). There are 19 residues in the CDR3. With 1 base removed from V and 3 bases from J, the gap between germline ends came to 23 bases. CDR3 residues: CASSLGFGGRFVRTDTQYF. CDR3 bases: TGTGCCAGCAGTTTAGGATTTGGGGGGCGTTTTGTTAGGACAGATACGCAGTATTTT.

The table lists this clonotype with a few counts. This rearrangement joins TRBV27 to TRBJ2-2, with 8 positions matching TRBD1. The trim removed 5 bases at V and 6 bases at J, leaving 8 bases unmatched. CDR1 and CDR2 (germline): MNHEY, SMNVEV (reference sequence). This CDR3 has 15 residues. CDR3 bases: TGTGCCAGCAGTCAGACAGGGGAGACGGCCGGGGAGCTGTTTTTT. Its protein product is CASSQTGETAGELFF.

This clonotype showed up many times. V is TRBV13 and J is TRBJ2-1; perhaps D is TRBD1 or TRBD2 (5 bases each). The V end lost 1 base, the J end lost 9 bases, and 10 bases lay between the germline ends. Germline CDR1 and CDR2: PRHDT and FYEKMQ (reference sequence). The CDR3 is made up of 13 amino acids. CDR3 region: CASSLVSGREQFF. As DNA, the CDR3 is TGTGCCAGCAGCTTAGTGTCGGGACGTGAGCAGTTCTTC.

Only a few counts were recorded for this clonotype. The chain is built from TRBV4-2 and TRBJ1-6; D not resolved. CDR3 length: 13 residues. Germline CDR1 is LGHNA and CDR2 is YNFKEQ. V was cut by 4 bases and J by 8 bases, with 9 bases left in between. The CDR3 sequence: CASSPWVDSPLHF. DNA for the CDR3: TGTGCCAGCAGCCCCTGGGTCGATTCACCCCTCCACTTT.

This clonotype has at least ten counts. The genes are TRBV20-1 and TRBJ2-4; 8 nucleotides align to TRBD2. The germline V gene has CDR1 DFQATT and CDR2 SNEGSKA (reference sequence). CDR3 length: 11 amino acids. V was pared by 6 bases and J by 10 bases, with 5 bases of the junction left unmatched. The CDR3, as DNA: TGCAGTGCCCGGGAGGGTCCGATTCAGTACTTC. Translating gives CSAREGPIQYF.

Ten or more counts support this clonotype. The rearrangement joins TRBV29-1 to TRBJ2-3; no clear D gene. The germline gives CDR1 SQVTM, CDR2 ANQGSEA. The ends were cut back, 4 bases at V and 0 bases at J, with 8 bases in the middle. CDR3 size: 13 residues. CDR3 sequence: CSVGPTSTDTQYF. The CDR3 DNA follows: TGCAGCGTTGGGCCAACTAGCACAGATACGCAGTATTTT.

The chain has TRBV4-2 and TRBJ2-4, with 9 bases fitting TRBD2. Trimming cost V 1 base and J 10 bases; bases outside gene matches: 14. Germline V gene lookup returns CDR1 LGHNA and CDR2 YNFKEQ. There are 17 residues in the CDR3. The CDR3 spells CASSQVAAGGPEGIQYF. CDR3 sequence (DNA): TGTGCCAGCAGCCAAGTAGCAGCGGGAGGCCCCGAAGGGATTCAGTACTTC.

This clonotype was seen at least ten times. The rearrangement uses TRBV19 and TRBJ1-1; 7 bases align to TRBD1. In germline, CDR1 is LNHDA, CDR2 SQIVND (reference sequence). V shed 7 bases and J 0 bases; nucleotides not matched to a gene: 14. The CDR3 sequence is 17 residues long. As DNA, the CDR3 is TGTGCCAGTACCCAGACAGGGAAGACTCATATGAACACTGAAGCTTTCTTT. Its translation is CASTQTGKTHMNTEAFF.

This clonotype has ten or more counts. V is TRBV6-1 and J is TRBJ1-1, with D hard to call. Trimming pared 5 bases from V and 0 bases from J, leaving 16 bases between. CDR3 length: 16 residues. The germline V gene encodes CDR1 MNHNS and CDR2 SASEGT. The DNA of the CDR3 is TGTGCCAGCAGTTATGGGCAGCGGGCAATGAACACTGAAGCTTTCTTT. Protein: CASSYGQRAMNTEAFF.

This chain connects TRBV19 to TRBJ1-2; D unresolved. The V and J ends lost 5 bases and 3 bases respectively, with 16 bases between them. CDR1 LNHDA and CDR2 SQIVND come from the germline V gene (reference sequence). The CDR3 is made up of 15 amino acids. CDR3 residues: CASSRTQAAHYGYTF. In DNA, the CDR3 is TGTGCCAGTAGTCGGACTCAAGCTGCCCACTATGGCTACACCTTC.

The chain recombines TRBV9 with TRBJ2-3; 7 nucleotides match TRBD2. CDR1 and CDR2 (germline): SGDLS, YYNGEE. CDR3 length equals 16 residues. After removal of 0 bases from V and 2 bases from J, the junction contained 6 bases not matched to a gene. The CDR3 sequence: CASSVGGGIDTDTQYF. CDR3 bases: TGTGCCAGCAGCGTAGGGGGAGGGATCGACACAGATACGCAGTATTTT.

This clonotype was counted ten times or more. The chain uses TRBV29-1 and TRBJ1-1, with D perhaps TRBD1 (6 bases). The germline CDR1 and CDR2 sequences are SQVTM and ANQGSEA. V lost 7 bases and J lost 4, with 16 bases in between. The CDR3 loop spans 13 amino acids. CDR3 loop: CSASDRTVTEAFF. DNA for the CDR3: TGCAGCGCCAGTGACAGGACGGTCACTGAAGCTTTCTTT. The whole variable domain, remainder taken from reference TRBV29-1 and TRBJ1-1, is SAVISQKPSRDICQRGTSLTIQCQVDSQVTMMFWYRQQPGQSLTLIATANQGSEATYESGFVIDKFPISRPNLTFSTLTVSNMSPEDSSIYLCSASDRTVTEAFFGQGTRLTVV.

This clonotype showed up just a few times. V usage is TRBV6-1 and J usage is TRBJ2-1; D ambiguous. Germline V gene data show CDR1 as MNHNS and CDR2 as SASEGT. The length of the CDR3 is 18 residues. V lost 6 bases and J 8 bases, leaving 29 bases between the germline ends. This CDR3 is CASRLNFYGSLAFDEQFF. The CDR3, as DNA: TGTGCCAGCAGGTTAAATTTTTACGGCTCCTTAGCCTTCGATGAGCAGTTCTTC.

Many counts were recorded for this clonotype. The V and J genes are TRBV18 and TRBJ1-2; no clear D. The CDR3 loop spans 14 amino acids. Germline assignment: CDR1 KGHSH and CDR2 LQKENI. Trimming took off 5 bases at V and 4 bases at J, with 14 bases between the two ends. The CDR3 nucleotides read TGTGCCAGCTCAGAATCCGGGATACCCTATGGCTACACCTTC. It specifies CASSESGIPYGYTF.

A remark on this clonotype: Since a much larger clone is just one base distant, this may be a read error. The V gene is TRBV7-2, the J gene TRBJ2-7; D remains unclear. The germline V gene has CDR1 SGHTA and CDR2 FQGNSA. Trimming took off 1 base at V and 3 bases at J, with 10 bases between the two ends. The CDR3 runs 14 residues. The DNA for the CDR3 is TGTGCCAGCAGCTTAGACGCCGGTAGCTACGAGCAGTACTTC. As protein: CASSLDAGSYEQYF.

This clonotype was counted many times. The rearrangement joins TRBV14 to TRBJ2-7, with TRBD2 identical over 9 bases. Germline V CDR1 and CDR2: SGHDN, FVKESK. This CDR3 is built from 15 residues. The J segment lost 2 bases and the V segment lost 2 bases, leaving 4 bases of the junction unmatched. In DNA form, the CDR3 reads TGTGCCAGCAGCCAATCGGGCGGGAGGGCCTACGAGCAGTACTTC. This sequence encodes CASSQSGGRAYEQYF.

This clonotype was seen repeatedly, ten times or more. Written as DNA, the CDR3 is TGTGCCAGCAGCTTAGACGGCCCCGGGACAGGGACAGATACGCAGTATTTT. This translates into CASSLDGPGTGTDTQYF. The chain employs TRBV7-2 and TRBJ2-3, with 9 positions matching TRBD1. In germline, CDR1 is SGHTA, CDR2 FQGNSA. This CDR3 contains 17 residues. J gave up 3 bases and V 1 base, and 8 bases lay outside the gene matches.

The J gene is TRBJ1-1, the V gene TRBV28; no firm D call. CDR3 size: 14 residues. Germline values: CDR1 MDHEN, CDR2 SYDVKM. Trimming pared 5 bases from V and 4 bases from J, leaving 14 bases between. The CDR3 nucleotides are TGTGCCAGCAGTACGTATCCTTCGGGCACTGAAGCTTTCTTT. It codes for CASSTYPSGTEAFF. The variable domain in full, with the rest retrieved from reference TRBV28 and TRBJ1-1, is DVKVTQSSRYLVKRTGEKVFLECVQDMDHENMFWYRQDPGLGLRLIYFSYDVKMKEKGDIPEGYSVSREKKERFSLILESASTNQTSMYLCASSTYPSGTEAFFGQGTRLTVV.

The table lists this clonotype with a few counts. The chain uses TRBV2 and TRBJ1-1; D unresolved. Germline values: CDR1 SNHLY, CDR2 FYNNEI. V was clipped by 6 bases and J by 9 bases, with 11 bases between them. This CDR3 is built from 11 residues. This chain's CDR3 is CASSPGGKAFF. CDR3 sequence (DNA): TGTGCCAGCAGCCCGGGTGGGAAAGCTTTCTTT.

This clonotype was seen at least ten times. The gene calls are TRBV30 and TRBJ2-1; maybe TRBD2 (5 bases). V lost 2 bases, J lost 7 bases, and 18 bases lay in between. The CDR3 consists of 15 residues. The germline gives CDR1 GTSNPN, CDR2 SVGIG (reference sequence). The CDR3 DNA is TGTGCCTGGAGTCTCCTAGCCTCTCGGGCAAATGAGCAGTTCTTC. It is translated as CAWSLLASRANEQFF.